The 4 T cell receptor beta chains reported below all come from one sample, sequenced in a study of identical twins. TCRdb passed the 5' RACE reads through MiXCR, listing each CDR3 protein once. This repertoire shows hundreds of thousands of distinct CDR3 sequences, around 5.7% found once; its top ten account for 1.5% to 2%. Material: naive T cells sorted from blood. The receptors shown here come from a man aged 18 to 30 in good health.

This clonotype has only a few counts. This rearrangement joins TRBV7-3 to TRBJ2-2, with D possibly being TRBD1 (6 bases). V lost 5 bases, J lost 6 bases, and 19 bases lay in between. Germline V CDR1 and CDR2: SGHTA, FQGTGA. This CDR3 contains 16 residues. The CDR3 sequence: CASSPQRVGAPGELFF. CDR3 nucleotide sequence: TGTGCCAGCAGCCCCCAGCGTGTGGGGGCGCCCGGGGAGCTGTTTTTT. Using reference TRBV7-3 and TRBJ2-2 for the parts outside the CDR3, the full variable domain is GAGVSQTPSNKVTEKGKYVELRCDPISGHTALYWYRQSLGQGPEFLIYFQGTGAADDSGLPNDRFFAVRPEGSVSTLKIQRTERGDSAVYLCASSPQRVGAPGELFFGEGSRLTVL.

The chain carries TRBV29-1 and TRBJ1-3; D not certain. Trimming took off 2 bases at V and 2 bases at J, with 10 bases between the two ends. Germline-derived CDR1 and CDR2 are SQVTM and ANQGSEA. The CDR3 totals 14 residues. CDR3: CSVELSGTGNTIYF. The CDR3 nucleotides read TGCAGCGTTGAACTTTCGGGGACTGGAAACACCATATATTTT.

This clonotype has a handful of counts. CDR3 sequence reads: CASSPGPSDTQYF. As DNA, the CDR3 is TGCGCCAGCAGCCCCGGTCCCTCAGATACGCAGTATTTT. J is TRBJ2-3 and V is TRBV4-1; D is ambiguous. Germline V gene lookup returns CDR1 MGHRA and CDR2 YSYEKL. The V end was cut by 4 bases, the J end by 4 bases, with 9 bases between. This CDR3 is 13 amino acids long.

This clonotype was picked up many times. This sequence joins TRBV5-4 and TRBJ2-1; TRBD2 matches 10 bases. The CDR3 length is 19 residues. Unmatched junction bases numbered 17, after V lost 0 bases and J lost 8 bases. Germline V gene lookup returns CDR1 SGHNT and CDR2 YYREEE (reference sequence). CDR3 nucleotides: TGTGCCAGCAGCTTGGTACCTAGCGGGAGAGGGACCTTGACAGATGAGCAGTTCTTC. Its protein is CASSLVPSGRGTLTDEQFF.